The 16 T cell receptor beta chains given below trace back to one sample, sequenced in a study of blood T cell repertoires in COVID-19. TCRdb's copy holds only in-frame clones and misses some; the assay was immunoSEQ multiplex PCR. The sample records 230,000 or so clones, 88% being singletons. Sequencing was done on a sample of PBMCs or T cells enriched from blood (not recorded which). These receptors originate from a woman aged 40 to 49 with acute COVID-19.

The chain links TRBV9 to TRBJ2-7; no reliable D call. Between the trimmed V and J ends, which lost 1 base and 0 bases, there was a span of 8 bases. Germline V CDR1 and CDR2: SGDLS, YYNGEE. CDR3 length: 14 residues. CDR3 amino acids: CASSVLRFSYEQYV. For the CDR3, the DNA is TGTGCCAGCAGCGTACTCAGGTTCTCCTACGAGCAGTACGTC.

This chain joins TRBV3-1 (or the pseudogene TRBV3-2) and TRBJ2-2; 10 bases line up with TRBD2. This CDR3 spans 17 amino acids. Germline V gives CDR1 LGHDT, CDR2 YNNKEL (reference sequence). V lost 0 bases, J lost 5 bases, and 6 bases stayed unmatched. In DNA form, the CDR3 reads TGTGCCAGCAGCCAAGATAGGGCTAGCGGGGGTACCGGGGAGCTGTTTTTT. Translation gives CASSQDRASGGTGELFF.

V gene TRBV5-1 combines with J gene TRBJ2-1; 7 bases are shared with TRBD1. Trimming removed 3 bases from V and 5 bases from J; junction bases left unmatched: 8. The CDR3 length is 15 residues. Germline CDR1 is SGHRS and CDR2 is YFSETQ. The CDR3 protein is CASSSSGTVDNEQFF. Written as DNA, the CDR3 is TGCGCCAGCAGCTCGTCCGGGACAGTAGACAATGAGCAGTTCTTC. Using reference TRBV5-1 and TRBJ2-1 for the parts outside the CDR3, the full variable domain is KAGVTQTPRYLIKTRGQQVTLSCSPISGHRSVSWYQQTPGQGLQFLFEYFSETQRNKGNFPGRFSGRQFSNSRSEMNVSTLELGDSALYLCASSSSGTVDNEQFFGPGTRLTVL.

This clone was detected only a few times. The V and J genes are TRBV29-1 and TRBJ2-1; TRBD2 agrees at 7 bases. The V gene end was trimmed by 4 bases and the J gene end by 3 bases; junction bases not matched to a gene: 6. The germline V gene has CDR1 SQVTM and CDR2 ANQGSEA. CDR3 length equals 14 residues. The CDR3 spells CSVVGGKDYNEQFF. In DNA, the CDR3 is TGCAGCGTTGTGGGGGGGAAGGACTACAATGAGCAGTTCTTC.

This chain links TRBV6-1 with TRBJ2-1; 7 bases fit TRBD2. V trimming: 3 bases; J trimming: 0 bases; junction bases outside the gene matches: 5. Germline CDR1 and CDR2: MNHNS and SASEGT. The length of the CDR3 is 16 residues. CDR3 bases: TGTGCCAGCAGTGACCCGCGGGGGAGCTCCTACAATGAGCAGTTCTTC. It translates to CASSDPRGSSYNEQFF.

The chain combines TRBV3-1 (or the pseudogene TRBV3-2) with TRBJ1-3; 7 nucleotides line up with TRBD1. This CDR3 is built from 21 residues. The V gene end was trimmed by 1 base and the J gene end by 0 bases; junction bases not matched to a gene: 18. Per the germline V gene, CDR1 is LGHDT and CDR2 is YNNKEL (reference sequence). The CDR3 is CASSQGDPGQNLMSSGNTIYF. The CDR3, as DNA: TGTGCCAGCAGCCAAGGGGATCCGGGACAGAACCTTATGAGCTCTGGAAACACCATATATTTT.

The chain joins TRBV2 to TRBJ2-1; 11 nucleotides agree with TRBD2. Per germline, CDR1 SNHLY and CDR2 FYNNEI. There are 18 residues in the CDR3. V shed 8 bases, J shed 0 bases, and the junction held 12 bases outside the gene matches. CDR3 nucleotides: TGTGCCAGCGTACCGGGACTAGCGGTAGTGAGCTCCTACAATGAGCAGTTCTTC. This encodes CASVPGLAVVSSYNEQFF.

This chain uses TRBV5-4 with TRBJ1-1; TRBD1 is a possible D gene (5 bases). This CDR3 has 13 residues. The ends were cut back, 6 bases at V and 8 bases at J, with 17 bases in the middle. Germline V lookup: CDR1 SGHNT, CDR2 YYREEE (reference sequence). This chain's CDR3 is CASTTWGVSEAFF. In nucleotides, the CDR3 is TGTGCCAGCACTACTTGGGGGGTATCGGAAGCTTTCTTT.

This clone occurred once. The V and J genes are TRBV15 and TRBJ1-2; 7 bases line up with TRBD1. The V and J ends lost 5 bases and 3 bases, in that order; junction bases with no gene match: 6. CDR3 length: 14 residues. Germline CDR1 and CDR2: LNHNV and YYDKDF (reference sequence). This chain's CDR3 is CATSGTGAYYGYTF. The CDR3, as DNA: TGTGCCACCAGCGGAACAGGGGCCTACTATGGCTACACCTTC.

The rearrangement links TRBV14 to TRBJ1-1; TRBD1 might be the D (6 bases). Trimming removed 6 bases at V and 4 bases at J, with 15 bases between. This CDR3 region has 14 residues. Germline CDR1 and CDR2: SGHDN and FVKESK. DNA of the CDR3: TGTGCCAGCAGTAAGGACAGAAGGAGCACTGAAGCTTTCTTT. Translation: CASSKDRRSTEAFF.

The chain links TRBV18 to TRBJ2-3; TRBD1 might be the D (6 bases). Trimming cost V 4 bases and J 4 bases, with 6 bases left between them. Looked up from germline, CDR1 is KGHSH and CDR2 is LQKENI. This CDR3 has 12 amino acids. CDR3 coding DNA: TGTGCCAGCTCACGGGGGCCAGATACGCAGTATTTT. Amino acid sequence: CASSRGPDTQYF.

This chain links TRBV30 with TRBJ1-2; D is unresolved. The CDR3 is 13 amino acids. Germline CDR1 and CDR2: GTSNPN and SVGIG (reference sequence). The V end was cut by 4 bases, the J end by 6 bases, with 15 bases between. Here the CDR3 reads CAWTARTGNGYTF. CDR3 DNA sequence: TGTGCCTGGACCGCGAGGACGGGGAATGGCTACACCTTC.

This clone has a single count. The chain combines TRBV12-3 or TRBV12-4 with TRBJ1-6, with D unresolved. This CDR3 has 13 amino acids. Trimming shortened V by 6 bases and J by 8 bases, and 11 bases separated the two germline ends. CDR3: CASRLSPHSPLHF. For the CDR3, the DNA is TGTGCCAGCAGACTAAGCCCCCATTCACCCCTCCACTTT.

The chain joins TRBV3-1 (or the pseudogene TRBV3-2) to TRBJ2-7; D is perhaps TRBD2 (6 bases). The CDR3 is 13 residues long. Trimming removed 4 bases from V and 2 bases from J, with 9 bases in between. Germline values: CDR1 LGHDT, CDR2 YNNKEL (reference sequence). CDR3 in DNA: TGTGCCAGCAGCCGAGCGGGTCCCTACGAGCAGTACTTC. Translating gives CASSRAGPYEQYF.

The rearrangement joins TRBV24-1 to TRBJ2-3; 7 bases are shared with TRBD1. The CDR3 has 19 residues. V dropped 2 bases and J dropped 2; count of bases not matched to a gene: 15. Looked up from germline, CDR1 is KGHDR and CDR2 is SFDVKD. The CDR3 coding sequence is TGTGCCACCAGTGATTACGGACAGGAAGTTGGACACCCCACAGATACGCAGTATTTT. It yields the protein CATSDYGQEVGHPTDTQYF.

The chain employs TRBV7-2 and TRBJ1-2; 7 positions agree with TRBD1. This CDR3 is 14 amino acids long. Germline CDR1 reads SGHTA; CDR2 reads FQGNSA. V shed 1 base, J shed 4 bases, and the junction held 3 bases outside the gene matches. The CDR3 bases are TGTGCCAGCAGCTTAGGACAGGGTTCCTATGGCTACACCTTC. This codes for CASSLGQGSYGYTF.